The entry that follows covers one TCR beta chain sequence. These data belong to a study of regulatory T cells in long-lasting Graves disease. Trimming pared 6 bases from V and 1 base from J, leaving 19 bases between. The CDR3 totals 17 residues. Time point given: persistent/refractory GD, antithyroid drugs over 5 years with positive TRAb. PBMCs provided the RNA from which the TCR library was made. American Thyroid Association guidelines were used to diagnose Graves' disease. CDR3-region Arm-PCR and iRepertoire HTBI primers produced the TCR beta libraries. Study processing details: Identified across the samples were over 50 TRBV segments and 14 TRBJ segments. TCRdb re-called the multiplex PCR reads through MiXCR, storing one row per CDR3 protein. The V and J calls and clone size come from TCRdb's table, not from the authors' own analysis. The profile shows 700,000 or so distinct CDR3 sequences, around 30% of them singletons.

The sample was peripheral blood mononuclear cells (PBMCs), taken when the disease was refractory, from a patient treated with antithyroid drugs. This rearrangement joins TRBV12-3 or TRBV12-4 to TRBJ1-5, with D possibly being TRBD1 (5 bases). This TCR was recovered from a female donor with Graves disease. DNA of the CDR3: TGTGCCAGCAGCCGCCGGGAGGGACGGAAAAGCAATCAGCCCCAGCATTTT. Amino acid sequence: CASSRREGRKSNQPQHF.